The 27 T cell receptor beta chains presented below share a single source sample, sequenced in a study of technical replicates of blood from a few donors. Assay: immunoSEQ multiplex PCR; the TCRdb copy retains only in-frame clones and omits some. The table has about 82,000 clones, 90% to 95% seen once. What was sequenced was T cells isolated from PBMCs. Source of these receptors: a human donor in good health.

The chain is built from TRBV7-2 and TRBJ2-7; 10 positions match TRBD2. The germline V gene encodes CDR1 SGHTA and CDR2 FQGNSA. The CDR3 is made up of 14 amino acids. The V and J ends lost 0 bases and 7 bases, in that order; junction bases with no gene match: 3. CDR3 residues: CASSLAQGLAEQYF. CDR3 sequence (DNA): TGTGCCAGCAGCTTAGCGCAGGGACTAGCGGAGCAGTACTTC. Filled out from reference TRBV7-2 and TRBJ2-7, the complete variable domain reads GAGVSQSPSNKVTEKGKDVELRCDPISGHTALYWYRQSLGQGLEFLIYFQGNSAPDKSGLPSDRFSAERTGGSVSTLTIQRTQQEDSAVYLCASSLAQGLAEQYFGPGTRLTVT.

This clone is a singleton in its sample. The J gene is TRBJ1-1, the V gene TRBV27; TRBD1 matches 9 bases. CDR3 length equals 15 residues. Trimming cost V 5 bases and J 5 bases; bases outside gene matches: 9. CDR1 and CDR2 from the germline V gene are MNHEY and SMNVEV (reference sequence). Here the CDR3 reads CASSIQGAPSTEAFF. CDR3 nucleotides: TGTGCCAGCAGTATACAGGGGGCCCCGAGTACTGAAGCTTTCTTT.

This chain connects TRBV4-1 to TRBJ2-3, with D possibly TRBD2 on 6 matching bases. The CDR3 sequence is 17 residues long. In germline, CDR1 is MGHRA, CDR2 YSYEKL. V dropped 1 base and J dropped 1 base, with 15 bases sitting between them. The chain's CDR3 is CASSQAFSGSGTDTQYF. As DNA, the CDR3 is TGCGCCAGCAGCCAAGCTTTCTCCGGGAGTGGCACAGATACGCAGTATTTT.

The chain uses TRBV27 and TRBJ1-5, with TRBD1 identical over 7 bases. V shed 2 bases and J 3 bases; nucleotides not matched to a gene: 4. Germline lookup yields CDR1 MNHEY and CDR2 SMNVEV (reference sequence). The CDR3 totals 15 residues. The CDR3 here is CASSLAGQFNQPQHF. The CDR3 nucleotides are TGTGCCAGCAGTTTAGCGGGACAGTTCAATCAGCCCCAGCATTTT.

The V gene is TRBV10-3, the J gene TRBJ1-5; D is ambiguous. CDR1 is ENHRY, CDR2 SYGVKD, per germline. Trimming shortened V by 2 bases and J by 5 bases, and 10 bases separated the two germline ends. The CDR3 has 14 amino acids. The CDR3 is CAISEGQADQPQHF. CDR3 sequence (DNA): TGTGCCATCAGTGAGGGGCAGGCAGATCAGCCCCAGCATTTT.

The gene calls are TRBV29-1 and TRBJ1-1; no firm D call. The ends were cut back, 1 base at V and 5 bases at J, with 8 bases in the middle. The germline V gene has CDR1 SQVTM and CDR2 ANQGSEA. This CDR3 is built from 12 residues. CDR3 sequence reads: CSVEVSVTEAFF. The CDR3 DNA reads TGCAGCGTTGAAGTATCAGTGACTGAAGCTTTCTTT.

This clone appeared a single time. Written as DNA, the CDR3 is TGTGCCAGCAGTGTGTACAGGGGATACGAGCAGTACTTC. Protein product: CASSVYRGYEQYF. The chain recombines TRBV6-1 with TRBJ2-7; 7 bases are a match to TRBD1. This CDR3 contains 13 residues. V lost 4 bases to trimming and J lost 4 bases; unmatched junction nucleotides: 4. Germline V gene data show CDR1 as MNHNS and CDR2 as SASEGT.

The CDR3 protein is CASSEVYSRGTQYF. The CDR3 DNA reads as TGTGCCAGCAGTGAAGTCTATAGTCGTGGGACCCAGTACTTC. The V gene is TRBV2, the J gene TRBJ2-5, with no clear D. Germline V gene sequence: CDR1 SNHLY, CDR2 FYNNEI. The CDR3 length is 14 residues. Trimming pared 1 base from V and 7 bases from J, leaving 13 bases between.

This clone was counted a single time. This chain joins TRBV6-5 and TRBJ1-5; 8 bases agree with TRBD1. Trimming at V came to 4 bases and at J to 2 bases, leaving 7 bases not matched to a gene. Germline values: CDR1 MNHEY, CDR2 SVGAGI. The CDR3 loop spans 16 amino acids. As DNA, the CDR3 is TGTGCCAGCAGTTCTGGACAGGGTTTGGGCAATCAGCCCCAGCATTTT. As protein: CASSSGQGLGNQPQHF.

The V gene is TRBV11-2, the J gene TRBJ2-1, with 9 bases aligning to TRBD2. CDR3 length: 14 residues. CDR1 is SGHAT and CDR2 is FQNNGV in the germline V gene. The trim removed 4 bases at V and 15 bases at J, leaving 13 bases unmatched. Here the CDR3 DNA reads TGTGCCAGCAGCTCGATAGCGGGAGTTAATGGTTGGTTCTTC. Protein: CASSSIAGVNGWFF.

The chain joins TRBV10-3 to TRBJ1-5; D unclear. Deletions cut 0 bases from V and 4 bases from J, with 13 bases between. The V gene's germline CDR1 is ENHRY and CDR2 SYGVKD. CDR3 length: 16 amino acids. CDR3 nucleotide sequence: TGTGCCATCAGTGAGTCAAGAGAGGGAGTTAATCAGCCCCAGCATTTT. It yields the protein CAISESREGVNQPQHF.

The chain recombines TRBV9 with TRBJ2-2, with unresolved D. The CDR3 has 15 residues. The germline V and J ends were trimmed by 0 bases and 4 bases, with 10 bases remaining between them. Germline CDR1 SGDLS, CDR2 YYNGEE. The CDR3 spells CASSVDSSGTGELFF. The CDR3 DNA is TGTGCCAGCAGCGTAGACTCTAGTGGCACCGGGGAGCTGTTTTTT.

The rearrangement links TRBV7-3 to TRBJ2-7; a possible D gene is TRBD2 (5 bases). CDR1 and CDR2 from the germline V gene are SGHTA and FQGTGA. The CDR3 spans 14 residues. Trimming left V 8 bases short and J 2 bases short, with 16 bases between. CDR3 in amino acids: CASGVGVHTYEQYF. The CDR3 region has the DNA TGTGCCAGCGGGGTGGGAGTACATACCTACGAGCAGTACTTC.

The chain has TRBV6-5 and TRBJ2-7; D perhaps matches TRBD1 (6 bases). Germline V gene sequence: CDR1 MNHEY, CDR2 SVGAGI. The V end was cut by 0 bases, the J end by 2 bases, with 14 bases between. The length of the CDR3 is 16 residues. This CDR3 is CASSYSEDSAPYEQYF. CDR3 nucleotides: TGTGCCAGCAGTTACTCGGAGGACAGCGCGCCCTACGAGCAGTACTTC.

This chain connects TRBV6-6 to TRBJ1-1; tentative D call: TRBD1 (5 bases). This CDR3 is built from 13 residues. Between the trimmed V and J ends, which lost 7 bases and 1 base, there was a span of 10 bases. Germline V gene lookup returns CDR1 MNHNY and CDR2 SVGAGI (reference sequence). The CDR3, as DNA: TGTGCCAGCATTGGCAGGGAGAACACTGAAGCTTTCTTT. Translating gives CASIGRENTEAFF.

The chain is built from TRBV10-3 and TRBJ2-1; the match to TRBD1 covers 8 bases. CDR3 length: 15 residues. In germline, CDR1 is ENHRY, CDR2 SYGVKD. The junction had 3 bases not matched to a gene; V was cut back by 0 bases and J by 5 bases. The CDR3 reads CAISESTGENNEQFF. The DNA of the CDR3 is TGTGCCATCAGTGAGTCGACAGGGGAGAACAATGAGCAGTTCTTC.

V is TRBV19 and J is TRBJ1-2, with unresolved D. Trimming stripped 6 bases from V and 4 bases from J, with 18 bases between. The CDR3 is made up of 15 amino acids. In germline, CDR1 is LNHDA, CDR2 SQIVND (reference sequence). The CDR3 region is CASSITASPVYGYTF. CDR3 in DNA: TGTGCCAGTAGCATAACTGCATCTCCGGTCTATGGCTACACCTTC.

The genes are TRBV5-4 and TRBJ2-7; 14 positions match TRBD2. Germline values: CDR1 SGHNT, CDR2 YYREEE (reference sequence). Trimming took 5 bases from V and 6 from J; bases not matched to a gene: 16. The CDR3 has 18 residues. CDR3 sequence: CASSSGTSGRGTSGEQYF. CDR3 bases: TGTGCCAGCAGTTCCGGGACTAGCGGGAGAGGTACCTCGGGCGAGCAGTACTTC.

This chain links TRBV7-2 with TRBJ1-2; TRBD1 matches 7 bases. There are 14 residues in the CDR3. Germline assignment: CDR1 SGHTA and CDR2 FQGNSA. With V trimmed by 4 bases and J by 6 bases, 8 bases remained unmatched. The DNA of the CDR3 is TGTGCCAGCAGCTATAATGACAGGGAAAATGGCTACACCTTC. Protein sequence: CASSYNDRENGYTF.

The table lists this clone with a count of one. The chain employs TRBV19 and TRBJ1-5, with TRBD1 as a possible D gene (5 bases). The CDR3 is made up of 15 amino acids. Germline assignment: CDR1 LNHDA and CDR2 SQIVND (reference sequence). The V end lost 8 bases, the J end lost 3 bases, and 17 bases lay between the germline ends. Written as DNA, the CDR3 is TGTGCCAGTTTGCGGGACTCCTGGGACAATCAGCCCCAGCATTTT. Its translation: CASLRDSWDNQPQHF.

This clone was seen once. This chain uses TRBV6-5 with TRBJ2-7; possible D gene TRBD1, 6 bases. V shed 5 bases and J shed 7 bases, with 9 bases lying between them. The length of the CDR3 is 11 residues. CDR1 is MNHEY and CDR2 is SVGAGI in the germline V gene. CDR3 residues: CASSQGSEQYF. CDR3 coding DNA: TGTGCCAGCAGTCAGGGGTCGGAGCAGTACTTC.

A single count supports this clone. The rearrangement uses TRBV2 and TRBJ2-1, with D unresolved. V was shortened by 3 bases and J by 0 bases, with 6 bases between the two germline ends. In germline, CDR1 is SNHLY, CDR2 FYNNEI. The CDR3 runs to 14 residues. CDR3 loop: CASSESSSYNEQFF. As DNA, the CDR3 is TGTGCCAGCAGTGAGTCTAGCTCCTACAATGAGCAGTTCTTC.

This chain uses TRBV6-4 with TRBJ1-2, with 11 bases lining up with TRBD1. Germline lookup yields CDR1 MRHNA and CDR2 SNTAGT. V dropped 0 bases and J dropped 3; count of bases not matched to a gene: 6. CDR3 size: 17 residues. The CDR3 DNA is TGTGCCAGCAGTGACTCCTCCCGGGACAGGGGGTACTATGGCTACACCTTC. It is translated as CASSDSSRDRGYYGYTF.

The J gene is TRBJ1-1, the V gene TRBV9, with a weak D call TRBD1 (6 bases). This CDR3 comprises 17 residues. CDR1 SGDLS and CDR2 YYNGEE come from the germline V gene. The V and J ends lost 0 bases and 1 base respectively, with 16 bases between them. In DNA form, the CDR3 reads TGTGCCAGCAGCGTAGGATATAAGGGACATGCGAACACTGAAGCTTTCTTT. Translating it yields CASSVGYKGHANTEAFF. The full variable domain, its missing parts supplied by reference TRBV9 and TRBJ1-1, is DSGVTQTPKHLITATGQRVTLRCSPRSGDLSVYWYQQSLDQGLQFLIQYYNGEERAKGNILERFSAQQFPDLHSELNLSSLELGDSALYFCASSVGYKGHANTEAFFGQGTRLTVV.

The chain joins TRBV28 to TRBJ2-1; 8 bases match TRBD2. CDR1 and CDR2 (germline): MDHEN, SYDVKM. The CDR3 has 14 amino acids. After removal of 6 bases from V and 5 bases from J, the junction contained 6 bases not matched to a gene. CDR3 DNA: TGTGCCAGCAGAGACGGACTAGCAGACAATGAGCAGTTCTTC. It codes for CASRDGLADNEQFF.

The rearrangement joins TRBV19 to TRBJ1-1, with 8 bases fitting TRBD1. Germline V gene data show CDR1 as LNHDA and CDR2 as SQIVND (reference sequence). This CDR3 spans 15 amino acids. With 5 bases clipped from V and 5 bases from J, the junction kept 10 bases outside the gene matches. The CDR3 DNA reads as TGTGCCAGTAGTTCCCGGACAGGGACTTCGACTGAAGCTTTCTTT. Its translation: CASSSRTGTSTEAFF.

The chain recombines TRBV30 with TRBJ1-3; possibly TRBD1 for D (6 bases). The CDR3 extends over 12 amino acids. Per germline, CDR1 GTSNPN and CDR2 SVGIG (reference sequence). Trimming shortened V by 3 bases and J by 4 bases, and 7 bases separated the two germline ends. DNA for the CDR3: TGTGCCTGGAGCGGACAGGGAAACACCATATATTTT. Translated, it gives CAWSGQGNTIYF.